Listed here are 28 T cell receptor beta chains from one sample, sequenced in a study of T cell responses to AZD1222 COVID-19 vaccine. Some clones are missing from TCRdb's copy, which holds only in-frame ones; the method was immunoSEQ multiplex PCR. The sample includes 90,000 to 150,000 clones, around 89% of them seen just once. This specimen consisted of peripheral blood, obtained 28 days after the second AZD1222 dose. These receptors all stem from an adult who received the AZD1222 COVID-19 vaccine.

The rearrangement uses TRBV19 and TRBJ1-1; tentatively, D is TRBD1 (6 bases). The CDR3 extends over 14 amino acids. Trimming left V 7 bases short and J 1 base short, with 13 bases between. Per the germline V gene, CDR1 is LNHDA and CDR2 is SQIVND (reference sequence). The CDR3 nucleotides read TGTGCCAGTACGCCAGGGGTTAAGAACACTGAAGCTTTCTTT. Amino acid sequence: CASTPGVKNTEAFF.

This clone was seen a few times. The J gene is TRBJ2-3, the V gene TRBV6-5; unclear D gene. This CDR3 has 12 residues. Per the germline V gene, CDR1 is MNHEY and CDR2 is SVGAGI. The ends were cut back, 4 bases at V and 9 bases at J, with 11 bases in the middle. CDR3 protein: CASSLTADTQYF. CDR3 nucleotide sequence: TGTGCCAGCAGTTTAACCGCGGACACGCAGTATTTT.

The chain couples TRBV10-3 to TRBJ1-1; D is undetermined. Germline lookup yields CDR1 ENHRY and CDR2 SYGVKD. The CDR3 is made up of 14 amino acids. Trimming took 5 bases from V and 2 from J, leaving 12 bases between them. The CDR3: CAISRKAANTEAFF. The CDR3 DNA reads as TGTGCCATCAGTCGGAAGGCAGCCAACACTGAAGCTTTCTTT.

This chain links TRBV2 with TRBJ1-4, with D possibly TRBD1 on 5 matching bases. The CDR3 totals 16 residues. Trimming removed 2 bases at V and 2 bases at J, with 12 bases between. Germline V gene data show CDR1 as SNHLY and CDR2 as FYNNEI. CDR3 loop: CASSERGLLTNEKLFF. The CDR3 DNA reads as TGTGCCAGCAGTGAACGGGGGTTGCTGACTAATGAAAAACTGTTTTTT.

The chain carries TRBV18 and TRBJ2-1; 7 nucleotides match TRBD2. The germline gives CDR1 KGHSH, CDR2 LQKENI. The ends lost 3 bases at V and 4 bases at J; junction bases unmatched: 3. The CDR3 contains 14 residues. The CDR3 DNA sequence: TGTGCCAGCTCACCGGGGCGGGAGTACAATGAGCAGTTCTTC. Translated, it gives CASSPGREYNEQFF.

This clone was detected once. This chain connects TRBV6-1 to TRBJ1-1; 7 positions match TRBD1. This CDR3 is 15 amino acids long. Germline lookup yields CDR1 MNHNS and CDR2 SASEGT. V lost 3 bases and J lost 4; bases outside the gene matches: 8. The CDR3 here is CASSEFSRGGTEAFF. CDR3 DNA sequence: TGTGCCAGCAGTGAGTTTTCCAGGGGGGGCACTGAAGCTTTCTTT.

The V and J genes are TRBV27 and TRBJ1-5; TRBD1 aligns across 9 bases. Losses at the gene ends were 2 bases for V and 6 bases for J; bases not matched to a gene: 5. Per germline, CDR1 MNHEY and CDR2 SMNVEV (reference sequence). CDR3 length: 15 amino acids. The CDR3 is CASSLQGTGLQPQHF. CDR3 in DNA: TGTGCCAGCAGTTTACAGGGGACAGGGCTTCAGCCCCAGCATTTT.

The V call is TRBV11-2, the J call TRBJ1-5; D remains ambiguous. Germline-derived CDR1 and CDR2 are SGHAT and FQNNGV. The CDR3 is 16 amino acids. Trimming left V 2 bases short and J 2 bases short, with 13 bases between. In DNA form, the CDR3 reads TGTGCCAGCAGCTTAAGGGCGGGTCTCGGCAATCAGCCCCAGCATTTT. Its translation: CASSLRAGLGNQPQHF.

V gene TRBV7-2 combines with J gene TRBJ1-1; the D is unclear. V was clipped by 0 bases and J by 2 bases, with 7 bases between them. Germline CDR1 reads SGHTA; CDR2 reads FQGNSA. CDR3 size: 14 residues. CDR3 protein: CASSLAGPNTEAFF. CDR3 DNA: TGTGCCAGCAGCTTAGCAGGCCCCAACACTGAAGCTTTCTTT. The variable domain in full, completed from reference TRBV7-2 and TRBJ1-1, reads GAGVSQSPSNKVTEKGKDVELRCDPISGHTALYWYRQSLGQGLEFLIYFQGNSAPDKSGLPSDRFSAERTGGSVSTLTIQRTQQEDSAVYLCASSLAGPNTEAFFGQGTRLTVV.

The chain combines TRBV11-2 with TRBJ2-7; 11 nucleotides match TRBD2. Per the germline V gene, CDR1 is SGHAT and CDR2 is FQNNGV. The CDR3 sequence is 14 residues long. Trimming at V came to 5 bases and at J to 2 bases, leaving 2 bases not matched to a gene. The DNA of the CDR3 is TGTGCCAGCAGCGGGACTAGCGGAACCTACGAGCAGTACTTC. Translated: CASSGTSGTYEQYF. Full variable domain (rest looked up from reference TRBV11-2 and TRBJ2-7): EAGVAQSPRYKIIEKRQSVAFWCNPISGHATLYWYQQILGQGPKLLIQFQNNGVVDDSQLPKDRFSAERLKGVDSTLKIQPAKLEDSAVYLCASSGTSGTYEQYFGPGTRLTVT.

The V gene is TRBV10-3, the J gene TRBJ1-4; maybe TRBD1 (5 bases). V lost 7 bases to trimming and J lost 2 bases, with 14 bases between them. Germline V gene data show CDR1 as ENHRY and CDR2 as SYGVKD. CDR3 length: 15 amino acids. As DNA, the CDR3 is TGTGCCATCATCTGCGAGGGACCCACTAATGAAAAACTGTTTTTT. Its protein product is CAIICEGPTNEKLFF.

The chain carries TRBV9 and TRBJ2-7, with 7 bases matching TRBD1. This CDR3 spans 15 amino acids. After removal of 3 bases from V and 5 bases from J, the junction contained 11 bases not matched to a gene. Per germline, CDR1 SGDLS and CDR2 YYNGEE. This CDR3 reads CASSARDSPLNEQYF. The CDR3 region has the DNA TGTGCCAGCAGCGCAAGGGACAGCCCTCTGAACGAGCAGTACTTC.

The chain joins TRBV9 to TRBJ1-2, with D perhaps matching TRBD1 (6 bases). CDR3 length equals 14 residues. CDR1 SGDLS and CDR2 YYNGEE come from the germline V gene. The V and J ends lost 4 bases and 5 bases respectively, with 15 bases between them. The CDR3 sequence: CASSLYGQSYGYTF. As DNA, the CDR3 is TGTGCCAGCAGCCTATACGGACAGAGTTATGGCTACACCTTC.

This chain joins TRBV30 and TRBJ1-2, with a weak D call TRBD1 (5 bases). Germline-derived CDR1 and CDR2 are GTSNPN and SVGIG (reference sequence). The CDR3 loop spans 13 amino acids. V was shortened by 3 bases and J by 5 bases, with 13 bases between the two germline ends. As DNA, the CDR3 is TGTGCCTGGAGCCCCGGGACGGTTTATGGCTACACCTTC. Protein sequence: CAWSPGTVYGYTF. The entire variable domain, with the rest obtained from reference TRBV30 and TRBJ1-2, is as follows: SQTIHQWPATLVQPVGSPLSLECTVEGTSNPNLYWYRQAAGRGLQLLFYSVGIGQISSEVPQNLSASRPQDRQFILSSKKLLLSDSGFYLCAWSPGTVYGYTFGSGTRLTVV.

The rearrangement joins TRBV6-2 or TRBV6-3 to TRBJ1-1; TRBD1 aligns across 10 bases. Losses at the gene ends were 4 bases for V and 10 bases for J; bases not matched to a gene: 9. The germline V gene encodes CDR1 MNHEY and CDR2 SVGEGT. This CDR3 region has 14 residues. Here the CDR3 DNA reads TGTGCCAGCAGTTTCCGGGACAGGGGAACAAGAGCTTTCTTT. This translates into CASSFRDRGTRAFF.

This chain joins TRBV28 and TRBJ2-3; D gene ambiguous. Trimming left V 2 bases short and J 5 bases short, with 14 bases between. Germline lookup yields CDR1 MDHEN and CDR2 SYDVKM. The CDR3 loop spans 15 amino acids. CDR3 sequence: CASSLRGFEGDTQYF. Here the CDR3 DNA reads TGTGCCAGCAGTTTACGTGGTTTTGAAGGAGATACGCAGTATTTT.

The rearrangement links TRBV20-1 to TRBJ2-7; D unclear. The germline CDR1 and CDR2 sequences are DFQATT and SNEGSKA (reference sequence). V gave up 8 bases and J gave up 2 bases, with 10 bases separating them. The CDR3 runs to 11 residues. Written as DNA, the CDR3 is TGCAGTTCTACCCGCGCCTACGAGCAGTACTTC. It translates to CSSTRAYEQYF.

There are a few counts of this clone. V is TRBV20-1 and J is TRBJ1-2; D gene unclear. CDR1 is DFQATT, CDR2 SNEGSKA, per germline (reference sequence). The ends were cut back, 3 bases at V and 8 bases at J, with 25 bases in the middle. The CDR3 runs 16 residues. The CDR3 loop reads CSASLTRGVVVRGYTF. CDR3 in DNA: TGCAGTGCTAGTCTCACGCGCGGAGTGGTTGTTCGGGGCTACACCTTC.

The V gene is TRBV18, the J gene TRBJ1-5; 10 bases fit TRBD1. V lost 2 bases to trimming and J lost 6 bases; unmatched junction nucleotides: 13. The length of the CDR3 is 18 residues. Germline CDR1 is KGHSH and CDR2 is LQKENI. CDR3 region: CASSPIQAGTGAGQPQHF. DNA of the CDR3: TGTGCCAGCTCACCAATCCAGGCCGGGACAGGGGCCGGTCAGCCCCAGCATTTT.

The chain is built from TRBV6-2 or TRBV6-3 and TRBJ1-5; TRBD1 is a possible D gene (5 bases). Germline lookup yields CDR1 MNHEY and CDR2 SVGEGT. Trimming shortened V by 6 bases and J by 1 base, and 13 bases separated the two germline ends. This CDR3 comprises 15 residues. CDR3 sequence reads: CASRYDRLSNQPQHF. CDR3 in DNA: TGTGCCAGCAGGTACGACAGACTAAGCAATCAGCCCCAGCATTTT.

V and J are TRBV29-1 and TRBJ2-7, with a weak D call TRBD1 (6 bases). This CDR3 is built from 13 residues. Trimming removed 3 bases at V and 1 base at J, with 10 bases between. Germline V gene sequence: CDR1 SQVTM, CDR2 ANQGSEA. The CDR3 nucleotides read TGCAGCGTTGAGTCGGACAGTTCCTACGAGCAGTACTTC. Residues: CSVESDSSYEQYF.

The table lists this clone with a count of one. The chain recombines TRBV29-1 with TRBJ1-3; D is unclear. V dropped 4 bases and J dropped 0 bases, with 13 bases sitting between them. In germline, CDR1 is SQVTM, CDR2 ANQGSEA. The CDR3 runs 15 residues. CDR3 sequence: CSVGSLEGSGNTIYF. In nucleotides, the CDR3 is TGCAGCGTTGGGTCGCTGGAAGGCTCTGGAAACACCATATATTTT.

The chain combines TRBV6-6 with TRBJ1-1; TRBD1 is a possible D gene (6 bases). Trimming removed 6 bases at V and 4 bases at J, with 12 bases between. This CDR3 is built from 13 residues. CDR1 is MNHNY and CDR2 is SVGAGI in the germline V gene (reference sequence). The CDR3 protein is CASSDRTVTEAFF. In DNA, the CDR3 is TGTGCCAGCAGCGATAGGACAGTCACTGAAGCTTTCTTT.

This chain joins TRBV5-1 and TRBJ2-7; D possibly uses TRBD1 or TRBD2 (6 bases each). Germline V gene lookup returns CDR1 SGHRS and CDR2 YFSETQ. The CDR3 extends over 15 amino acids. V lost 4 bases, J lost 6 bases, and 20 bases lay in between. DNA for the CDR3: TGCGCCAGCAGCCTACAGGGCGCGGGGAGTCTCGAGCAGTACTTC. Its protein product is CASSLQGAGSLEQYF.

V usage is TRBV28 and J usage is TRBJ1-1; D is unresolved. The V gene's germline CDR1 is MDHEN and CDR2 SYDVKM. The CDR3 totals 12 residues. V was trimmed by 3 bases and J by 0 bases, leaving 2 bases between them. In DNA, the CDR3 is TGTGCCAGCAGTTTTTTGAACACTGAAGCTTTCTTT. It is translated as CASSFLNTEAFF.

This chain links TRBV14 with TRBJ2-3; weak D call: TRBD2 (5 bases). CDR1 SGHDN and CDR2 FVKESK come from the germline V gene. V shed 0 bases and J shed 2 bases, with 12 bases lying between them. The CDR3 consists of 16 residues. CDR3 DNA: TGTGCCAGCAGCCAAGATGACTACGGGTACACAGATACGCAGTATTTT. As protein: CASSQDDYGYTDTQYF.

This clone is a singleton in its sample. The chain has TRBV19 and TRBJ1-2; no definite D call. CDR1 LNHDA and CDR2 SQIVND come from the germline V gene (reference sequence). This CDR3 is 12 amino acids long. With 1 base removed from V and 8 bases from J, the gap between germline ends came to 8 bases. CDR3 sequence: CASSIGGQGYTF. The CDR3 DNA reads TGTGCCAGTAGTATAGGTGGGCAAGGCTACACCTTC.

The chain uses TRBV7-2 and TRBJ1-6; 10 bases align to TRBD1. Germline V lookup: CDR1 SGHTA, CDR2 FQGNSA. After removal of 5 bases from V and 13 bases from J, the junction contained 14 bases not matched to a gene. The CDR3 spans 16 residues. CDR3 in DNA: TGTGCCAGCAGCCTAGACAGGGGGCGGACAAGGTCGCCCCTCCACTTT. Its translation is CASSLDRGRTRSPLHF.